The rows below give T cell receptor beta chains drawn from one sample of a study of T cells in narcolepsy. Generated by immunoSEQ multiplex PCR, the TCRdb table keeps only in-frame clones and is missing some. The sample has under 40,000 clones; roughly four fifths are singletons. Sequencing used memory (CD45RA-) CD4+ T cells from blood. These receptors were taken from a human donor in good health. Both conserved end residues are part of each CDR3. The D gene is left open where the match is weak. Size values are once, few and many counts, or a class for expanded clones, and some rows have none.

>few|.|TRBJ2-1|TRBV21-1
CASSKRTGGNEQFF
TGTGCCAGCAGCAAACGGACAGGGGGCAATGAGCAGTTCTTC
>few|TRBD2|TRBJ2-3|TRBV19
CASSIKGTSGGGADTQYF
TGTGCCAGTAGTATTAAGGGCACTAGCGGGGGGGGAGCAGATACGCAGTATTTT
>medium-sized|.|TRBJ1-1|TRBV3-2
CAEGEAFF
TGTGCCGAGGGTGAAGCTTTCTTT
>.|.|TRBJ2-3|TRBV15
CATSRDQGYQGSF
TGTGCCACCAGCAGAGATCAAGGGTACCAGGGTTCTTTT
>few|.|TRBJ1-5|TRBV28
CASIPGGGSNQPQHF
TGTGCCAGCATACCGGGGGGAGGGAGCAATCAGCCCCAGCATTTT
>.|.|TRBJ1-2|TRBV28
CASNTPGRGGYTF
TGTGCCAGCAATACACCCGGACGGGGAGGCTACACCTTC
>.|.|TRBJ2-7|TRBV5-6
CASSFQGSYEQYF
TGTGCCAGCAGCTTCCAGGGGAGCTACGAGCAGTACTTC
>.|.|TRBJ1-2|TRBV2
CASKFWGDYGYTF
TGTGCCAGCAAATTTTGGGGTGACTATGGCTACACCTTC
>.|.|TRBJ2-7|TRBV5-1
CASRVGTYYEQYF
TGCGCCAGCAGGGTCGGGACATACTACGAGCAGTACTTC
>.|.|TRBJ1-2|TRBV6-1
CASSPQAGSYGYTF
TGTGCCAGCAGTCCACAGGCGGGGTCCTATGGCTACACCTTC
>.|.|TRBJ1-1|TRBV7-2
CASSHTGTEAFF
TGTGCCAGCAGCCATACTGGAACTGAAGCTTTCTTT
>.|.|TRBJ2-1|TRBV7-9
CASSLIQLDNEQFF
TGTGCCAGCAGCTTAATTCAACTGGACAATGAGCAGTTCTTC
>.|TRBD1|TRBJ2-5|TRBV7-2
CASSQDRGKSETQYF
TGTGCCAGCAGCCAGGACAGGGGGAAGTCGGAGACCCAGTACTTC
>.|.|TRBJ2-1|TRBV10-1
CASSIPAHSYEQFF
TGCGCCAGCAGTATCCCCGCCCACAGCTATGAGCAGTTCTTC
>few|.|TRBJ1-5|TRBV27
CASRGVNQPQHF
TGTGCCAGCCGGGGGGTCAATCAGCCCCAGCATTTT
>.|.|TRBJ1-5|TRBV7-8
CASNHGPQHF
TGTGCCAGCAACCATGGGCCCCAGCATTTT
>.|.|TRBJ2-3|TRBV7-2
CASSSTRTTDTQYF
TGTGCCAGCAGCTCCACCAGAACCACAGATACGCAGTATTTT
>.|.|TRBJ1-6|TRBV30
CAWRRVGDSSPLHF
TGTGCCTGGAGGAGGGTGGGGGACTCTTCACCCCTCCACTTT
>.|.|TRBJ2-1|TRBV7-9
CASSYWTGDEQFF
TGTGCCAGCAGCTACTGGACGGGGGATGAGCAGTTCTTC
>.|.|TRBJ1-4|TRBV7-2
CASSIRDGFNEKLFF
TGTGCCAGCTCGATTCGGGACGGCTTTAATGAAAAACTGTTTTTT
>.|TRBD1|TRBJ2-7|TRBV18
CASSDQGAREQYF
TGTGCCAGCTCAGATCAGGGGGCGCGCGAGCAGTACTTC
>.|.|TRBJ1-2|TRBV6-1
CAGSDWAGDGYTF
TGTGCCGGCAGTGATTGGGCGGGGGATGGCTACACCTTC
>.|TRBD1|TRBJ1-2|TRBV20-1
CSAVTGNGYTF
TGCAGTGCCGTGACAGGGAACGGCTACACCTTC
>once|.|TRBJ2-5|TRBV6-6
CASSYKETQYF
TGTGCCAGCAGTTACAAGGAGACCCAGTACTTC
>.|TRBD1|TRBJ1-4|TRBV5-6
CASSLSGRGHSNEKLFF
TGTGCCAGCAGCTTGTCGGGCAGGGGGCACTCTAATGAAAAACTGTTTTTT
>.|TRBD2|TRBJ2-2|TRBV10-3
CAISNPLLAGGTGELFF
TGTGCCATCAGTAACCCCCTGCTAGCGGGTGGGACCGGGGAGCTGTTTTTT
>.|TRBD1|TRBJ1-5|TRBV2
CASRDDRGPQPQHF
TGTGCCAGCCGCGATGACAGGGGGCCGCAGCCCCAGCATTTT
>.|.|TRBJ2-5|TRBV5-8
CASSQPSGLRETQYF
TGTGCCAGCAGCCAACCCAGCGGGTTGCGCGAGACCCAGTACTTC
>.|.|TRBJ1-2|TRBV28
CASSFMAANYGYTF
TGTGCCAGCAGTTTCATGGCAGCTAACTATGGCTACACCTTC
>.|.|TRBJ2-2|TRBV2
CASSETRQNTGELFF
TGTGCCAGCAGTGAAACGAGACAGAACACCGGGGAGCTGTTTTTT
>once|TRBD1|TRBJ1-2|TRBV2
CASRAGGGYYGYTF
TGTGCCAGCAGGGCAGGGGGCGGGTACTATGGCTACACCTTC
>few|.|TRBJ2-5|TRBV11-2
CASSFREAQYF
TGTGCCAGCAGCTTCAGGGAGGCCCAGTACTTC
>.|TRBD1|TRBJ1-2|TRBV7-6
CASSGDRDAGYTF
TGTGCCAGCAGCGGAGACAGGGATGCTGGCTACACCTTC
>once|TRBD1|TRBJ1-5|TRBV18
CASSLIQGGNQPQHF
TGTGCCAGCTCACTCATACAGGGGGGCAATCAGCCCCAGCATTTT
>.|TRBD1|TRBJ1-1|TRBV5-4
CASSWDSNTEAFF
TGTGCCAGCAGCTGGGACAGCAACACTGAAGCTTTCTTT
>.|.|TRBJ1-3|TRBV25-1
CASGQGGSGNTIYF
TGTGCCAGCGGTCAGGGAGGATCTGGAAACACCATATATTTT
>few|.|TRBJ1-4|TRBV19
CASRGTLAGEKLFF
TGTGCCAGTCGTGGGACGCTAGCAGGGGAAAAACTGTTTTTT
>.|TRBD1|TRBJ2-5|TRBV7-8
CASSLGGQITLLGETQYF
TGTGCCAGCAGCTTAGGGGGACAGATAACACTGCTGGGGGAGACCCAGTACTTC
>.|.|TRBJ1-4|TRBV6-5
CASRHPTDEKLFF
TGTGCCAGCAGGCACCCGACGGACGAAAAACTGTTTTTT
>few|.|TRBJ2-3|TRBV11-2
CASSPGHSAQDTQYF
TGTGCCAGCAGCCCTGGACACTCAGCACAAGATACGCAGTATTTT
>.|.|TRBJ2-1|TRBV5-1
CASSRVRSSYNEQFF
TGCGCCAGCAGCAGGGTTAGGAGCTCCTACAATGAGCAGTTCTTC
>.|.|TRBJ1-5|TRBV19
CASSKAVPRSPQHF
TGTGCCAGTAGTAAAGCGGTCCCCAGGTCGCCCCAGCATTTT
>.|.|TRBJ2-3|TRBV28
CASSRSYQGPSTDTQYF
TGTGCCAGCAGTCGTAGTTACCAGGGGCCGAGCACAGATACGCAGTATTTT
>.|TRBD1|TRBJ1-5|TRBV2
CASSEGQGRCF
TGTGCCAGCAGTGAAGGACAGGGGCGATGTTTT
>.|.|TRBJ1-5|TRBV19
CASSLSQTPQHF
TGTGCCAGTAGTCTAAGCCAGACGCCCCAGCATTTT
>.|.|TRBJ1-1|TRBV30
CAWSADNEAFF
TGTGCCTGGAGTGCAGACAATGAAGCTTTCTTT
>once|TRBD1|TRBJ2-1|TRBV11-2
CASSSNNRGSSDNEQFF
TGTGCCAGCAGCTCCAATAACAGGGGTTCCTCTGACAATGAGCAGTTCTTC
>.|.|TRBJ1-1|TRBV19
CASSLSRSEKNTEAFF
TGTGCCAGTAGTCTATCCAGGTCTGAAAAGAACACTGAAGCTTTCTTT
>.|.|TRBJ1-3|TRBV28
CASSLPGARSGNTIYF
TGTGCCAGCAGTTTACCAGGGGCCCGTTCTGGAAACACCATATATTTT
>few|.|TRBJ1-5|TRBV27
CASSFRVDQPQHF
TGTGCCAGCAGTTTCCGGGTGGATCAGCCCCAGCATTTT
>once|.|TRBJ2-3|TRBV4-3
CASSQRGGTHTDTQYF
TGCGCCAGCAGCCAAAGGGGGGGGACGCACACAGATACGCAGTATTTT
>.|.|TRBJ1-6|TRBV6-5
CASRGVGYNSPLHF
TGTGCCAGCAGGGGCGTAGGGTATAATTCACCCCTCCACTTT
>.|TRBD2|TRBJ2-1|TRBV11-2
CASSLAPLAGAYNEQFF
TGTGCCAGCAGCTTAGCTCCCCTAGCGGGGGCCTACAATGAGCAGTTCTTC
>.|.|TRBJ2-3|TRBV18
CASSEPPSPNTQYF
TGTGCCAGCTCCGAGCCTCCCTCCCCAAATACGCAGTATTTT
>.|.|TRBJ1-5|TRBV28
CASSTLTGPQHF
TGTGCCAGCAGTACCCTCACGGGGCCCCAGCATTTT
>.|.|TRBJ1-3|TRBV30
CAWIIGNTIYF
TGTGCCTGGATAATTGGAAACACCATATATTTT